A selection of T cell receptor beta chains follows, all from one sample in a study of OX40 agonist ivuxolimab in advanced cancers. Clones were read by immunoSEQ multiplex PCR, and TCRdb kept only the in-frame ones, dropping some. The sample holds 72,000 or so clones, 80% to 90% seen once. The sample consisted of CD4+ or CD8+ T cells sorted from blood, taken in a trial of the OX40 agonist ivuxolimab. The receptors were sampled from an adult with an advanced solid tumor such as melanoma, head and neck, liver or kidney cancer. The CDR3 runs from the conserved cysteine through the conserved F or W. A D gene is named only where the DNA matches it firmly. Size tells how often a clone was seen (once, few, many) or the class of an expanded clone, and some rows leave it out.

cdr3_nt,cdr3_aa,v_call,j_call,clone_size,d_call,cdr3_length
TGTGCCAGCACTCGCGGGAGTGGGACCTACGAGCAGTACTTC,CASTRGSGTYEQYF,TRBV6-5,TRBJ2-7,-,TRBD2,14
TGTGCCAGCAGTTACCAGGGGGCAGATCTTTACGAGCAGTACTTC,CASSYQGADLYEQYF,TRBV6-5,TRBJ2-7,few,TRBD1,15
TGTGCCAGCATGAGGAATCCAAAAGAGACCCAGTACTTC,CASMRNPKETQYF,TRBV6-5,TRBJ2-5,-,-,13
TGTGCCAGCAGCTTACTCGCCTCGAACACTGAAGCTTTCTTT,CASSLLASNTEAFF,TRBV11-1,TRBJ1-1,once,-,14
TGTGCCATCAGTGAGTCGCAGGTAAGGAGGAACACTGAAGCTTTCTTT,CAISESQVRRNTEAFF,TRBV10-3,TRBJ1-1,-,-,16
TGCAGCGCGGGACAGTCGAGCACTGAAGCTTTCTTT,CSAGQSSTEAFF,TRBV29-1,TRBJ1-1,-,TRBD1,12
TGTGCCAGCAGCGCGAGGGGGCGAGGAGAGACCCAGTACTTC,CASSARGRGETQYF,TRBV9,TRBJ2-5,-,TRBD1,14
TGCGCCAGCAGCTTGGACGCAGAGACCCAGTACTTC,CASSLDAETQYF,TRBV5-1,TRBJ2-5,-,-,12
TGTGCCAGCAAACCTCAGGGACTAGCGGGAGCCGAGCAGTACTTC,CASKPQGLAGAEQYF,TRBV7-2,TRBJ2-7,few,TRBD2,15
TGTGCCTGGAGTGTAGGACAAGGGGTTTCACCCCTCCACTTT,CAWSVGQGVSPLHF,TRBV30,TRBJ1-6,-,-,14
TGTGCCAGCAGCTTAGTCAGGGGCACCGGGGAGCTGTTTTTT,CASSLVRGTGELFF,TRBV5-6,TRBJ2-2,-,-,14
TGTGCCAGCAGCTCGGATTTTGTCTCTGGAAACACCATATATTTT,CASSSDFVSGNTIYF,TRBV12-1,TRBJ1-3,few,-,15
TGTGCCTCCTTCCCGGGGGGAAACTACGAGCAGTACTTC,CASFPGGNYEQYF,TRBV6-5,TRBJ2-7,-,TRBD2,13
TGTGCCACAAAGGGGAGCGGCCAAGAGACCCAGTACTTC,CATKGSGQETQYF,TRBV28,TRBJ2-5,-,-,13
TGCGCCAGCAGCCAAGGTGGGACAGGGCGCCCACGGCTCTACTTC,CASSQGGTGRPRLYF,TRBV4-3,TRBJ2-7,-,TRBD1,15
TGCAGCGTTTCCCCGGGACAGAACTACGAGCAGTACTTC,CSVSPGQNYEQYF,TRBV29-1,TRBJ2-7,-,TRBD1,13
TGTGCCAGCAGTGACTCGACCCTAGGGGGGGCCCAGTACTTC,CASSDSTLGGAQYF,TRBV6-4,TRBJ2-5,once,-,14
TGTGCCAGCAGCTTAGGACAGGGGGTGAACACTGAAGCTTTCTTT,CASSLGQGVNTEAFF,TRBV7-8,TRBJ1-1,once,TRBD1,15
TGTGCCAGCAGTCAGAATCGACAGGCCTCCTCCTACGAGCAGTACTTC,CASSQNRQASSYEQYF,TRBV28,TRBJ2-7,-,-,16
TGTGCCAGCAGTTCGACTCGGACAGGCTCCTACAATGAGCAGTTCTTC,CASSSTRTGSYNEQFF,TRBV28,TRBJ2-1,-,TRBD1,16
TGTGCCAGCAGCTTACAGGTGCTACGGGACACTGAAGCTTTCTTT,CASSLQVLRDTEAFF,TRBV7-7,TRBJ1-1,-,-,15
TGTGCCAGCTCACCACAGACAGAAGAGACCCAGTACTTC,CASSPQTEETQYF,TRBV18,TRBJ2-5,-,-,13
TGTGCCAGCAGCCTAGCTGGGGCGGGGACTGGAAACACCATATATTTT,CASSLAGAGTGNTIYF,TRBV7-9,TRBJ1-3,-,-,16
TGCGCCAGCAGCCAAGATAGGGCCTCGAGGGGCAATGAGCAGTTCTTC,CASSQDRASRGNEQFF,TRBV4-3,TRBJ2-1,-,-,16
TGTGCCAGCAGGCCTACTAGCGGGAGAACCCCCTACAATGAGCAGTTCTTC,CASRPTSGRTPYNEQFF,TRBV7-9,TRBJ2-1,-,TRBD2,17
TGTGCCAGCAGTTCTACGGACAGTCAGAACACTGAAGCTTTCTTT,CASSSTDSQNTEAFF,TRBV6-5,TRBJ1-1,-,-,15
TGCGCCAGCAGCCAAGACCCGAGCTCCTACGAGCAGTACTTC,CASSQDPSSYEQYF,TRBV4-3,TRBJ2-7,-,-,14
TGTGCCAGCAGCGATCTCGAGGACAGGGACCATGGCTACACCTTC,CASSDLEDRDHGYTF,TRBV28,TRBJ1-2,-,TRBD1,15
TGTGCCAGCAGCTTAGCCTCCTACAATGAGCAGTTCTTC,CASSLASYNEQFF,TRBV7-9,TRBJ2-1,once,-,13
TGTGCCACCAGCGGAGGACTGGGGGGGCCCTACCAAGAGACCCAGTACTTC,CATSGGLGGPYQETQYF,TRBV15,TRBJ2-5,-,-,17
TGTGCCAGCAGTCTCGGGGGCAGTACAGGACAGCCCCAGCATTTT,CASSLGGSTGQPQHF,TRBV6-5,TRBJ1-5,once,-,15
TGTGCCAGCAGTTTAGGCAGGGGAATTGGCTACACCTTC,CASSLGRGIGYTF,TRBV28,TRBJ1-2,-,-,13
TGTGCCAGTAGTAGGGGCAACGGTGGCGAGCAGTACTTC,CASSRGNGGEQYF,TRBV19,TRBJ2-7,-,-,13
TGCAGCGTTGCTGATTCTAATAGGTCACCCCTCCACTTT,CSVADSNRSPLHF,TRBV29-1,TRBJ1-6,once,-,13
TGTGCCAGCAGTGTAATCGGGACAGGGACTTCGAGGACTGAAGCTTTCTTT,CASSVIGTGTSRTEAFF,TRBV28,TRBJ1-1,-,TRBD1,17
TGTGCCAGCAGCATCAGCGGGGGGTCCTACAATGAGCAGTTCTTC,CASSISGGSYNEQFF,TRBV7-9,TRBJ2-1,-,TRBD2,15
TGCGCCAGCAGCTTGACAGGGGAGAATGAAAAACTGTTTTTT,CASSLTGENEKLFF,TRBV5-1,TRBJ1-4,-,TRBD1,14